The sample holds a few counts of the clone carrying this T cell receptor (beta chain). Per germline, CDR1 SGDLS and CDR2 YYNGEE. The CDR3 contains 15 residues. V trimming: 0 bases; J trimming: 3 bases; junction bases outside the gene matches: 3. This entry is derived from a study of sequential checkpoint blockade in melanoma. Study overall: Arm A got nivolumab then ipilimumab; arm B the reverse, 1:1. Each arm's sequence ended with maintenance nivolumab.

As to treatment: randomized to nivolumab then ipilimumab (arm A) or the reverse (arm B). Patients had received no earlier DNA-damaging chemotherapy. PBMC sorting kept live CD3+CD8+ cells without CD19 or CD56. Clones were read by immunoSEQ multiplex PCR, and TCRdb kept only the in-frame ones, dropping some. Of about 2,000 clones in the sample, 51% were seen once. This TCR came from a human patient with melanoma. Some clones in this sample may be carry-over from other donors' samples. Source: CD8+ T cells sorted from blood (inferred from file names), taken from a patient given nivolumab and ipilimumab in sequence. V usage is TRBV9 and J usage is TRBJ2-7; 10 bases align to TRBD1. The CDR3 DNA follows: TGTGCCAGCAGCGTAGGGAGGACAGGGGGCTACGAGCAGTACTTC. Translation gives CASSVGRTGGYEQYF.